A selection of T cell receptor beta chains follows, all from one sample in a study of blood T cell repertoires in COVID-19. Method: immunoSEQ multiplex PCR; TCRdb's copy keeps in-frame clones and lacks some. The profile covers roughly 80,000 clones, with 65% to 85% appearing a single time and about 17% taken by the ten largest. Sequenced material: peripheral blood. The receptors shown here come from a woman aged 55-69 years with acute or convalescent COVID-19. Both conserved end residues are trimmed from each CDR3.

v_call cdr3_aa
TRBV3-1/TRBV3-2 ASSLQGTEAF
TRBV10-3 AIRVNADRRANYGYT
TRBV7-2 ASSGPGLAGGGTGELF
TRBV7-2 ASSPTADNQPQH
TRBV6-2/TRBV6-3 ASGSARVSPLH
TRBV11-3 ASSLEDTLREQY
TRBV7-2 ARKGFPSGNTIY
TRBV11-2 ASSFGGVGETQY
TRBV7-2 ASSLVAGGDTQY
TRBV9 ARVMVAGSTDTQY
TRBV25-1 ASSRPGTRRGPEKLF
TRBV7-2 ASRSQGLVSGYT
TRBV27 ASSLRGGRRPYEQY
TRBV4-1 ASSQEFGGTYEQY
TRBV6-5 ASSPRQGLNTEAF
TRBV2 ASSAQGITDTQY
TRBV6-2/TRBV6-3 ASSRVGGGLSYNEQF
TRBV19 ASSAPGDNSPLH
TRBV9 ASSVGRGNEKLF
TRBV18 ASSPIRQELGYT
TRBV5-6 ASRFADRLTGLSETQY
TRBV7-9 ASSRGGIGGDTGELF
TRBV11-3 ASSRGRGRAAGELF
TRBV19 ASSSRPVGALRSEAF
TRBV6-2/TRBV6-3 ASSYPRDRGLDGYT
TRBV6-5 TWGGRAEAF